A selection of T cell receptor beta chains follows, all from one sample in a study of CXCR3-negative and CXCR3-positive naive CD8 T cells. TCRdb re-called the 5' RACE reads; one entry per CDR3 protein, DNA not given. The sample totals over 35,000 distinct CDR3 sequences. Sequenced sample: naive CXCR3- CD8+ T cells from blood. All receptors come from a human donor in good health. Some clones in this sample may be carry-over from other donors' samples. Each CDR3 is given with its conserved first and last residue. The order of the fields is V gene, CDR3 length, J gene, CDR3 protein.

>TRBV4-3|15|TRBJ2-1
CASSQVSGRLVEQFF
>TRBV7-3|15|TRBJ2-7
CASSPGGGGSYEQYF
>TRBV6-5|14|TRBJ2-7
CASRRRDFAYEQYF
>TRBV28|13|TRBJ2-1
CASSLDGYNEQFF
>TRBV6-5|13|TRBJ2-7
CASSYSRVLEQYF
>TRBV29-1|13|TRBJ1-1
CSVEDRLDTEAFF
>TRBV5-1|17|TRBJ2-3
CASSLEIASGSTDTQYF
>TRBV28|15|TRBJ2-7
CASRGTSGNLYEQYF
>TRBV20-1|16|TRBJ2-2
CSARDARDTYVGELFF
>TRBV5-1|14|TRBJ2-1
CASSVTSDYNEQFF
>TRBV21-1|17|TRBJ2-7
CASSTKEATSRVDEQYF
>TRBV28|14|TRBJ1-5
CASSLQGINQPQHF
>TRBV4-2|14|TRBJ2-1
CASSLGEGRNEQFF
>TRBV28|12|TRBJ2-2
CATDADTGELFF
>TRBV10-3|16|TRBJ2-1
CAISESPTSGNNEQFF